Here is one T cell receptor (beta chain) with its context. The sample holds one count of this clone. Its antigen is currently not known. Base qualities are not provided; no much larger clone lies one nucleotide away. One collaborating source in Seattle enrolled patients while the patients were actively infected and followed the patients over time throughout the course of disease. Whole blood was collected in K2EDTA tubes by collaborating institutions according to the institutions' own protocols. For TCRbeta analysis, collaborators shipped samples as frozen whole blood, isolated PBMCs, or DNA extracted from either of those sample types. This record comes from a study of blood T cell repertoires in COVID-19 (dated by TCRdb to about 2020). A note on the overall study: Samples covering the acute and convalescent phases of COVID-19 were provided by collaborators in the United States, Italy and Spain. The prospective study material was composed of cDNA or gDNA derived from T cells, B-cell-depleted T cells, or PBMCs. Deeply sampled blood TCRbeta repertoires from subjects exposed to, actively infected with, or recovered from COVID-19 were included in the dataset. The repertoires were released in a freely available public database meant as a resource for research on the immune response to SARS-CoV-2. Samples were obtained from the ongoing ImmuneRACE study (first 160 participants) and from roughly 1,300 subjects provided by 6 global collaborators. Sample metadata almost always included a de-identified subject ID, COVID-19 status, age in years and sex. Where available, HLA class I and class II types were taken from metadata supplied by the sample provider and were not determined by assay-based typing. The research as a whole found: How much clinical and demographic metadata was included differed by source and by participant, and the metadata was provided uncurated.

The immunoSEQ Assay, a bias-controlled multiplex PCR, was used to amplify TCRbeta CDR3 regions from genomic DNA. Per the original workflow: Nucleated cell counts per sample were estimated from amplification of reference gene primers within the assay. To quantify the absolute abundance of each unique TCRbeta CDR3 rearrangement, sequence reads were collapsed and filtered. Productive Simpson clonality was computed per sample as the square root of Simpson's diversity index over productive rearrangements. TCRdb stores this immuneACCESS table with in-frame sequences only. Part of the clones is absent; in the studies checked, under half of the shortfall reflects unresolved V genes, and no reason is known for the rest. V and J calls and clone size are given by that table; D and trimming were obtained from the DNA. Within this sample are under 450,000 clones, with about 86% of them counted one time only. The top ten clonotypes cover roughly 7.1% of the sample.

From its cysteine to its phenylalanine, the CDR3 spans 16 amino acids. The DNA shown is the 48-base CDR3, in frame from base 1. CDR1 and CDR2 are drawn from the germline V gene: SGHDN, FVKESK. The germline V and J ends show losses of 4 bases and 3 bases respectively, and no gene match explains 10 bases of the junction. The receptor's source is an older woman with COVID-19, enrolled during active disease. The V and J genes are TRBV14 and TRBJ1-1; 8 central bases correspond to TRBD1. The source material was peripheral blood. The DNA is as follows: TGTGCCAGCAGCCTAGGACAGGGTTCGACTCACACTGAAGCTTTCTTT. Protein translation: CASSLGQGSTHTEAFF.